This TCR beta chain appears in the sequencing data of a study of blood T cell repertoires in COVID-19. For the study at large: The origin of the acute and convalescent COVID-19 samples was the United States, Italy and Spain.

TCRdb's copy holds only in-frame clones and misses some; the assay was immunoSEQ multiplex PCR. The profile shows about 150,000 clones, 86% of them singletons. V gave up 3 bases and J gave up 0 bases; unmatched junction bases: 5. The CDR3 spans 17 residues. Per the germline V gene, CDR1 is MNHNS and CDR2 is SASEGT. Cohorts were based on clinical histories the participants reported. Sample: PBMCs or T cells enriched from blood (not recorded which). This receptor was obtained from a man in his fifties who had recovered from COVID-19. The chain is built from TRBV6-1 and TRBJ2-6; 7 bases line up with TRBD1. CDR3: CASSDRTGVSGANVLTF. The CDR3 region has the DNA TGTGCCAGCAGTGATAGGACAGGAGTCTCTGGGGCCAACGTCCTGACTTTC.